The next 21 T cell receptor beta chains were all read from a single sample in a study of blood T cell repertoires in COVID-19 (dated by TCRdb to about 2020). Libraries were built with the immunoSEQ multiplex PCR assay. TCRdb retrieved this table from immuneACCESS and kept in-frame rearrangements only. Not all clones are present; in checked studies, unresolved V genes account for under half, and no reason is known for the remainder. Here the sample has some 160,000 clones; roughly 90% occur a single time. The top ten clones comprise around 3% of the sample. The specimen sequenced was peripheral blood. The source of these receptors is a man aged 55 to 70 with acute or convalescent COVID-19.

The rearrangement uses TRBV7-2 and TRBJ1-1; TRBD1 is a possible D gene (5 bases). CDR1 is SGHTA and CDR2 is FQGNSA in the germline V gene. The CDR3 is made up of 16 amino acids. The V end lost 4 bases, the J end lost 4 bases, and 19 bases lay between the germline ends. The DNA of the CDR3 is TGTGCCAGCAGCTCAAAACGGACATTCTTCGGCACTGAAGCTTTCTTT. It codes for CASSSKRTFFGTEAFF.

The chain uses TRBV10-2 and TRBJ2-1; a weak D match, TRBD2 (6 bases). Germline V gene sequence: CDR1 WSHSY, CDR2 SAAADI. The V end was cut by 3 bases, the J end by 10 bases, with 10 bases between. CDR3 length: 12 amino acids. For the CDR3, the DNA is TGCGCCAGCAGTGATGTGGGGAGGGAGCAGTTCTTC. Its translation: CASSDVGREQFF.

The chain uses TRBV11-2 and TRBJ1-5; 9 bases agree with TRBD1. The germline gives CDR1 SGHAT, CDR2 FQNNGV. The length of the CDR3 is 16 residues. V dropped 5 bases and J dropped 7; count of bases not matched to a gene: 12. The CDR3 DNA sequence: TGTGCCAGCAGCAAAACCGGGACAGGGTCCAAGCAGCCCCAGCATTTT. It translates to CASSKTGTGSKQPQHF.

The CDR3 reads CASSYADRAGDTIYF. The CDR3 DNA is TGTGCCAGCAGTTACGCGGACCGGGCGGGGGACACCATATATTTT. This chain links TRBV6-5 with TRBJ1-3; perhaps TRBD1 as D (5 bases). The CDR3 has 15 amino acids. V lost 2 bases, J lost 8 bases, and 16 bases lay in between. CDR1 and CDR2 from the germline V gene are MNHEY and SVGAGI.

DNA for the CDR3: TGTGCCAGCAGCCCCGGGGTTAGCGGTACAGATACGCAGTATTTT. It codes for CASSPGVSGTDTQYF. The V gene is TRBV5-5, the J gene TRBJ2-3, with D perhaps TRBD2 (6 bases). Germline CDR1 SGHKS, CDR2 YYEKEE (reference sequence). Trimming removed 4 bases from V and 3 bases from J, with 15 bases in between. The CDR3 length is 15 residues.

The J gene is TRBJ2-3, the V gene TRBV29-1, with 8 bases lining up with TRBD1. Germline assignment: CDR1 SQVTM and CDR2 ANQGSEA. The CDR3 extends over 14 amino acids. Trimming took 7 bases from V and 0 from J; bases not matched to a gene: 6. The CDR3 nucleotides read TGCAGCGCTCGCCGACAGGGGAGCACAGATACGCAGTATTTT. Its translation is CSARRQGSTDTQYF.

In its sample, this clone was seen once. The V gene is TRBV10-2, the J gene TRBJ2-1; TRBD1 matches 10 bases. Germline V gene data show CDR1 as WSHSY and CDR2 as SAAADI. The V segment lost 3 bases and the J segment 5 bases; nucleotides outside the gene matches: 22. The CDR3 totals 21 residues. In nucleotides, the CDR3 is TGCGCCAGCAGTGAAGGCCCCGGGACAGGGGCATGGAGGTGGCCCGACAATGAGCAGTTCTTC. Translating it yields CASSEGPGTGAWRWPDNEQFF.

The chain is built from TRBV2 and TRBJ2-4, with D unresolved. Germline assignment: CDR1 SNHLY and CDR2 FYNNEI. V gave up 8 bases and J gave up 1 base, with 18 bases separating them. The length of the CDR3 is 16 residues. CDR3 nucleotide sequence: TGTGCCAGCTCCCTCGGAGCCTCCCAGGCCAAAAACATTCAGTACTTC. It codes for CASSLGASQAKNIQYF. The full variable domain, completed using reference TRBV2 and TRBJ2-4, is EPEVTQTPSHQVTQMGQEVILRCVPISNHLYFYWYRQILGQKVEFLVSFYNNEISEKSEIFDDQFSVERPDGSNFTLKIRSTKLEDSAMYFCASSLGASQAKNIQYFGAGTRLSVL.

The chain uses TRBV11-2 and TRBJ2-3, with TRBD2 matching over 8 bases. This CDR3 region has 17 residues. Losses at the gene ends were 0 bases for V and 5 bases for J; bases not matched to a gene: 10. Germline loops: CDR1 SGHAT, CDR2 FQNNGV. DNA for the CDR3: TGTGCCAGCAGCTTAGACAGCCCGGGGGGGCCGAGAGATACGCAGTATTTT. This encodes CASSLDSPGGPRDTQYF. The whole variable domain, filled in from reference TRBV11-2 and TRBJ2-3, reads EAGVAQSPRYKIIEKRQSVAFWCNPISGHATLYWYQQILGQGPKLLIQFQNNGVVDDSQLPKDRFSAERLKGVDSTLKIQPAKLEDSAVYLCASSLDSPGGPRDTQYFGPGTRLTVL.

The chain links TRBV6-5 to TRBJ2-2; D is perhaps TRBD2 (5 bases). The V gene lost 4 bases and the J gene lost 2 bases, with 11 bases spanning the gap. The V gene's germline CDR1 is MNHEY and CDR2 SVGAGI. This CDR3 spans 15 amino acids. The CDR3: CASSSTRGNTGELFF. The CDR3 coding sequence is TGTGCCAGCAGTTCGACTCGGGGAAACACCGGGGAGCTGTTTTTT.

The chain recombines TRBV15 with TRBJ1-2, with TRBD1 as a possible D gene (6 bases). The CDR3 loop spans 15 amino acids. The germline V gene encodes CDR1 LNHNV and CDR2 YYDKDF (reference sequence). The V end was cut by 1 base, the J end by 3 bases, with 12 bases between. The CDR3 reads CATSRGAAGDYGYTF. CDR3 coding DNA: TGTGCCACCAGCAGAGGGGCGGCAGGGGACTATGGCTACACCTTC.

The chain links TRBV10-2 to TRBJ1-1, with D maybe TRBD1 (6 bases). The germline gives CDR1 WSHSY, CDR2 SAAADI. CDR3 size: 12 residues. V was trimmed by 6 bases and J by 10 bases, leaving 15 bases between them. The CDR3 bases are TGCGCCAGCAGGGAAACAGAGGGGGTAGCTTTCTTT. It is translated as CASRETEGVAFF.

The rearrangement joins TRBV27 to TRBJ1-1, with D perhaps TRBD1 (6 bases). The V and J ends lost 3 bases and 2 bases respectively, with 10 bases between them. Germline CDR1 and CDR2: MNHEY and SMNVEV (reference sequence). The CDR3 sequence is 14 residues long. The CDR3 loop is CASSFLRGNTEAFF. Here the CDR3 DNA reads TGTGCCAGCAGTTTCCTCAGGGGAAACACTGAAGCTTTCTTT.

This sequence joins TRBV18 and TRBJ1-6; TRBD1 matches 10 bases. This CDR3 spans 14 amino acids. The junction had 3 bases not matched to a gene; V was cut back by 3 bases and J by 10 bases. Per germline, CDR1 KGHSH and CDR2 LQKENI. CDR3 DNA: TGTGCCAGCTCACCGTGGGACAGGGGATCACCCCTCCACTTT. This codes for CASSPWDRGSPLHF. Drawing the rest from reference TRBV18 and TRBJ1-6, the complete variable domain is NAGVMQNPRHLVRRRGQEARLRCSPMKGHSHVYWYRQLPEEGLKFMVYLQKENIIDESGMPKERFSAEFPKEGPSILRIQQVVRGDSAAYFCASSPWDRGSPLHFGNGTRLTVT.

The rearrangement uses TRBV7-9 and TRBJ2-7, with 9 bases lining up with TRBD2. CDR1 SEHNR and CDR2 FQNEAQ come from the germline V gene (reference sequence). There are 16 residues in the CDR3. J was trimmed by 3 bases and V by 2 bases; bases with no gene match: 8. In DNA, the CDR3 is TGTGCCAGCAGCTTATTTCTGCGGGGGGGAAACTACGAGCAGTACTTC. Translated, it gives CASSLFLRGGNYEQYF.

V and J are TRBV15 and TRBJ1-2, with a tentative D call TRBD1 (6 bases). V was shortened by 0 bases and J by 4 bases, with 12 bases between the two germline ends. There are 15 residues in the CDR3. Germline V lookup: CDR1 LNHNV, CDR2 YYDKDF (reference sequence). DNA of the CDR3: TGTGCCACCAGCAGAGAAGGAACAGGGAGCTATGGCTACACCTTC. Translating gives CATSREGTGSYGYTF.

V is TRBV6-1 and J is TRBJ1-2, with 12 bases that match TRBD1. V shed 1 base, J shed 8 bases, and the junction held 5 bases outside the gene matches. Germline-derived CDR1 and CDR2 are MNHNS and SASEGT. The CDR3 has 15 amino acids. CDR3 residues: CASSEEGQGARGYTF. The CDR3 DNA follows: TGTGCCAGCAGTGAAGAGGGACAGGGGGCACGCGGCTACACCTTC.

The rearrangement links TRBV10-1 to TRBJ1-6; D is unresolved. Germline V gene data show CDR1 as WNHNN and CDR2 as SYGVQD (reference sequence). V was cut by 2 bases and J by 8 bases, with 7 bases left in between. The CDR3 extends over 13 amino acids. As DNA, the CDR3 is TGCGCCAGCAGTGAGCAGAGGGATTCACCCCTCCACTTT. Encoded protein: CASSEQRDSPLHF.

The rearrangement links TRBV5-8 to TRBJ1-1; D remains unclear. Trimming stripped 5 bases from V and 1 base from J, with 12 bases between. The CDR3 extends over 14 amino acids. From germline, CDR1 is SGHTS and CDR2 YDEGEE. The chain's CDR3 is CASSQTNRNTEAFF. The CDR3 bases are TGTGCCAGCAGTCAGACCAACAGGAACACTGAAGCTTTCTTT.

This clone was found once. The chain is built from TRBV15 and TRBJ1-1; possibly TRBD1 for D (5 bases). Germline V gives CDR1 LNHNV, CDR2 YYDKDF (reference sequence). Trimming stripped 2 bases from V and 0 bases from J, with 7 bases between. CDR3 length: 14 residues. Here the CDR3 DNA reads TGTGCCACCAGCAGACAGGGCGTGAACACTGAAGCTTTCTTT. Its protein is CATSRQGVNTEAFF.

The chain links TRBV7-2 to TRBJ1-5, with 7 positions matching TRBD1. CDR1 SGHTA and CDR2 FQGNSA come from the germline V gene. The length of the CDR3 is 14 residues. J gave up 2 bases and V 5 bases, and 3 bases lay outside the gene matches. CDR3: CASSPGTGNQPQHF. In nucleotides, the CDR3 is TGTGCCAGCAGCCCAGGGACAGGCAATCAGCCCCAGCATTTT.